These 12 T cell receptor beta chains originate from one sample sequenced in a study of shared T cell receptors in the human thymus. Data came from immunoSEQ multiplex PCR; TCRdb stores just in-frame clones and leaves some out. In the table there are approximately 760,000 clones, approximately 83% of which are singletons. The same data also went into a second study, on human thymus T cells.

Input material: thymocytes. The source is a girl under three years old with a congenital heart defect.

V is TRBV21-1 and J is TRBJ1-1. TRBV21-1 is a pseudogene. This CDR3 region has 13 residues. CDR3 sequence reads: CASSKAGRPEAFF. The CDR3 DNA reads TGTGCCAGCAGCAAGGCGGGGAGGCCTGAAGCTTTCTTT.

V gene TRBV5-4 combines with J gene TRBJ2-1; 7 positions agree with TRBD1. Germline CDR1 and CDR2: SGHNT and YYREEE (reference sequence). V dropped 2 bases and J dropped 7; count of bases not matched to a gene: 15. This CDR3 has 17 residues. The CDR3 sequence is CASSFYLGQAPFNEQFF. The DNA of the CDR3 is TGTGCCAGCAGCTTCTACCTTGGACAGGCCCCGTTTAATGAGCAGTTCTTC.

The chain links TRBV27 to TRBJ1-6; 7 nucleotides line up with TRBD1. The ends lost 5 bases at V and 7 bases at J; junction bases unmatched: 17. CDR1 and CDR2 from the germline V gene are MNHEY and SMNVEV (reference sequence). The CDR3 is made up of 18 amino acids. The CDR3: CASSPGRYTGAGNSPLHF. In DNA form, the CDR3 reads TGTGCCAGCAGTCCGGGACGATACACAGGGGCAGGGAATTCACCCCTCCACTTT.

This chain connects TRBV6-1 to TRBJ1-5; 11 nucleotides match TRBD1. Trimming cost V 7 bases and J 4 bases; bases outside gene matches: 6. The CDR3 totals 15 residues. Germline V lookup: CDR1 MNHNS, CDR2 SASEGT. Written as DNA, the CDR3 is TGTGCCAGCACCTGGACAGGGGGCTTGAATCAGCCCCAGCATTTT. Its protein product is CASTWTGGLNQPQHF.

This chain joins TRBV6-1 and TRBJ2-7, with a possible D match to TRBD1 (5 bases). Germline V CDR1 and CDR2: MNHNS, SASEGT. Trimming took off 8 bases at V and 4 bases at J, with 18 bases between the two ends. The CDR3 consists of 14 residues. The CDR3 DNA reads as TGTGCCAGCCGGATAGGACAAAACAGGTACGAGCAGTACTTC. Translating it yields CASRIGQNRYEQYF.

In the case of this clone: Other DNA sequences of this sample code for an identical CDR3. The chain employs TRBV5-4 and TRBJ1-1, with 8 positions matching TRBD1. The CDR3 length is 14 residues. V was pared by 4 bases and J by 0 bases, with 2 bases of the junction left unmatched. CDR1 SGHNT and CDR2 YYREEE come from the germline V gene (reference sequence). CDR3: CASSPDRVNTEAFF. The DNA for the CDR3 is TGTGCCAGCAGCCCGGACAGGGTGAACACTGAAGCTTTCTTT. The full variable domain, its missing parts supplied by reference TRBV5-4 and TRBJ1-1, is ETGVTQSPTHLIKTRGQQVTLRCSSQSGHNTVSWYQQALGQGPQFIFQYYREEENGRGNFPPRFSGLQFPNYSSELNVNALELDDSALYLCASSPDRVNTEAFFGQGTRLTVV.

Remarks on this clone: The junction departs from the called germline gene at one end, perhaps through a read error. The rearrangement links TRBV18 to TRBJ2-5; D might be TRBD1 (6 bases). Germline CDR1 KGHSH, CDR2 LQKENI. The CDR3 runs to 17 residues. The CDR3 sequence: CASSPPPPAGDAETQYF. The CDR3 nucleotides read TGTGCCAGCTCCCCACCGCCCCCGGCAGGGGATGCGGAGACCCAGTACTTC.

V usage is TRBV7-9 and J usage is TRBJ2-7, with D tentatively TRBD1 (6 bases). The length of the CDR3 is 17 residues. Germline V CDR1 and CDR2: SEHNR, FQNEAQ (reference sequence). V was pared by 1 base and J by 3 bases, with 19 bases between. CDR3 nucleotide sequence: TGTGCCAGCAGCTTAGTGGGACATGGGTCTCTTGGCTACGAGCAGTACTTC. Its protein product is CASSLVGHGSLGYEQYF.

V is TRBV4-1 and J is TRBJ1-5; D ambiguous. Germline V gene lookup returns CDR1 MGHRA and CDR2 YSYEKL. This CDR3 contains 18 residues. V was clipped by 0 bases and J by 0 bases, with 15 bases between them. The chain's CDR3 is CASSQDPRGIYSNQPQHF. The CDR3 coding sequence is TGCGCCAGCAGCCAAGATCCCCGAGGGATCTATAGCAATCAGCCCCAGCATTTT.

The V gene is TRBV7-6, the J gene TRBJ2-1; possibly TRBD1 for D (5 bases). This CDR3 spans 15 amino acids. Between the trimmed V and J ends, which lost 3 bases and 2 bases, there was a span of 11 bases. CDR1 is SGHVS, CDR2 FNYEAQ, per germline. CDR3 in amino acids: CASSFAGLTYNEQFF. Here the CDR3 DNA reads TGTGCCAGCAGCTTTGCAGGGCTAACCTACAATGAGCAGTTCTTC.

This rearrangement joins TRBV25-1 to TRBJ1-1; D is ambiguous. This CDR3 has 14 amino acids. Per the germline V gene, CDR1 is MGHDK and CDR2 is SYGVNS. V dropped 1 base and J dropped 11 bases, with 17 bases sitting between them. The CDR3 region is CASSELNPGVYAFF. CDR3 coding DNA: TGTGCCAGCAGTGAATTAAATCCCGGAGTGTACGCTTTCTTT.

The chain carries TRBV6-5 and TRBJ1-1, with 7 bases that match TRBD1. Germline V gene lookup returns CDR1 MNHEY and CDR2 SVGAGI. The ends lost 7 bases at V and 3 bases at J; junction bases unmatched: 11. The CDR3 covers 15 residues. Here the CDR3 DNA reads TGTGCCAGCACCGAGGGGGCAGGGACCCACACTGAAGCTTTCTTT. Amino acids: CASTEGAGTHTEAFF.